This T cell receptor beta chain stems from a study of shared clonotypes between healthy human individuals. General study findings and limits: Among non-shared clonotypes, generation probabilities were lower than among those shared by all four donors.

Remarks on this clone: Its antigen is undetermined.

Assay: immunoSEQ multiplex PCR; the TCRdb copy retains only in-frame clones and omits some. The sample has 2,500,000 or so clones, 90% to 95% seen once. This CDR3 comprises 14 residues. V lost 5 bases, J lost 6 bases, and 12 bases lay in between. CDR1 is SGHKS, CDR2 YYEKEE, per germline (reference sequence). The chain combines TRBV5-5 with TRBJ1-6; TRBD1 might be the D (5 bases). This receptor was taken from a man younger than 30 in good health. Sequencing input: naive CD4+ T cells sorted from blood. Specified subset: CD45RA+ positively selected. CDR3 sequence reads: CASSPEGFNSPLHF. The DNA for the CDR3 is TGTGCCAGCAGTCCCGAGGGGTTTAATTCACCCCTCCACTTT. The full variable domain, its missing parts supplied by reference TRBV5-5 and TRBJ1-6, is DAGVTQSPTHLIKTRGQQVTLRCSPISGHKSVSWYQQVLGQGPQFIFQYYEKEERGRGNFPDRFSARQFPNYSSELNVNALLLGDSALYLCASSPEGFNSPLHFGNGTRLTVT.